This TCR beta chain came from a study of cytomegalovirus exposure and HLA in healthy donors. The study's findings and limits: It was taken for granted in presence/absence analyses that sequencing depth across donors was roughly uniform.

Primers for the PCR totalled 60 Vbeta and 13 Jbeta. The data were produced by immunoSEQ multiplex PCR, yet TCRdb's version contains in-frame clones alone and is incomplete. The profile covers about 120,000 clones, with 9.5% appearing a single time and roughly 3.1% taken by the ten largest. Comments on this clone: The antigen is unknown.

Looked up from germline, CDR1 is SNHLY and CDR2 is FYNNEI. The CDR3 spans 15 residues. V was shortened by 1 base and J by 2 bases, with 12 bases between the two germline ends. The sample comprised PBMCs. This TCR came from a man aged 30-40 years in good health and CMV-seronegative. The chain carries TRBV2 and TRBJ2-7; D is ambiguous. The CDR3 DNA is TGTGCCAGCAGTGAAGGGTTAGTTTCCACCTACGAGCAGTACTTC. Translating gives CASSEGLVSTYEQYF.